This section outlines one T cell receptor beta chain sequence together with its context. Assay: immunoSEQ multiplex PCR; the TCRdb copy retains only in-frame clones and omits some. The data hold approximately 210,000 clones, with 81% observed a single time. This CDR3 is built from 16 residues. Germline V gene lookup returns CDR1 LNHDA and CDR2 SQIVND (reference sequence). J gave up 2 bases and V 4 bases, and 7 bases lay outside the gene matches. Living in 24 US areas, the participants were between about 18 and 95 years of age. Grouping used clinical history reported by participants in a survey and questionnaire. This sample was included in a study of blood T cell repertoires in COVID-19.

The sequencing input was PBMCs or T cells enriched from blood (not recorded which). The receptor was isolated from a woman aged 45-65 years with acute COVID-19. V usage is TRBV19 and J usage is TRBJ2-7; TRBD2 matches 11 bases. CDR3 region: CASSTLTSGKAYEQYF. The CDR3, as DNA: TGTGCCAGTAGTACCTTGACTAGCGGGAAGGCCTACGAGCAGTACTTC.